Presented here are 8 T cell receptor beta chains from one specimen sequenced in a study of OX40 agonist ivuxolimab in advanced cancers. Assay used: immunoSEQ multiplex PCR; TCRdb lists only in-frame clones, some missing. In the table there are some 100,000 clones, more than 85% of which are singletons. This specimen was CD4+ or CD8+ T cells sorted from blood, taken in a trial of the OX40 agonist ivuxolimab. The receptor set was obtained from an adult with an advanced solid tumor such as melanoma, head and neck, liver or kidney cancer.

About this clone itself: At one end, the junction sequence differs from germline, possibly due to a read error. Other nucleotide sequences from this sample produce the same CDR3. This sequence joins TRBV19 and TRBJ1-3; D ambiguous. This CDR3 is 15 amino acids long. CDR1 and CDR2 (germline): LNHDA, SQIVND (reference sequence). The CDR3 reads CASSIIEGSGNTIYF. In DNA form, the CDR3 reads TGTGCTAGTAGTATCATAGAGGGCTCTGGAAACACCATATATTTT.

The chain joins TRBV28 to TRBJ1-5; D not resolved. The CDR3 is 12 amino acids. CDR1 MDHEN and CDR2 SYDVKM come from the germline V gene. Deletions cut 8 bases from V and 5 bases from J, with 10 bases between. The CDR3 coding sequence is TGTGCCAGCCTTAAAACGGATCAGCCCCAGCATTTT. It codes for CASLKTDQPQHF.

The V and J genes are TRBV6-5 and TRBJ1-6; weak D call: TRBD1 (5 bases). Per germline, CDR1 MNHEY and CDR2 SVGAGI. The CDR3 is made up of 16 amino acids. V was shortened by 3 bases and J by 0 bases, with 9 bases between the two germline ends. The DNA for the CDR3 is TGTGCCAGCAGTTATGACAGTAGCTCCTATAATTCACCCCTCCACTTT. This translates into CASSYDSSSYNSPLHF.

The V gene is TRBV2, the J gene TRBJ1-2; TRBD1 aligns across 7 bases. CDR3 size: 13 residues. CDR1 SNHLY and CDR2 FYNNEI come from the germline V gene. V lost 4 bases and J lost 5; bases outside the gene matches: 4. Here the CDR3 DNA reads TGTGCCAGCAGTGGCCAGGGGGTTTATGGCTACACCTTC. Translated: CASSGQGVYGYTF.

As DNA, the CDR3 is TGTGCCAGTAGTATAGATACAGGGAATCAGCCCCAGCATTTT. Residues: CASSIDTGNQPQHF. This rearrangement joins TRBV19 to TRBJ1-5, with D tentatively TRBD1 (6 bases). Germline V gene data show CDR1 as LNHDA and CDR2 as SQIVND (reference sequence). Between the trimmed V and J ends, which lost 0 bases and 4 bases, there was a span of 7 bases. The CDR3 length is 14 residues. Full variable domain (outside the CDR3, taken from reference TRBV19 and TRBJ1-5): DGGITQSPKYLFRKEGQNVTLSCEQNLNHDAMYWYRQDPGQGLRLIYYSQIVNDFQKGDIAEGYSVSREKKESFPLTVTSAQKNPTAFYLCASSIDTGNQPQHFGDGTRLSIL.

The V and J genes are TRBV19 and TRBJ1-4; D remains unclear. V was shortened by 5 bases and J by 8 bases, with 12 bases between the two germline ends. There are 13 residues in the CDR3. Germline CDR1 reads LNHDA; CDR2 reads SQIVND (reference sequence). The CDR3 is CASSLRSGEKLFF. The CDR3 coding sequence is TGTGCCAGTAGTCTCCGCAGCGGCGAAAAACTGTTTTTT.

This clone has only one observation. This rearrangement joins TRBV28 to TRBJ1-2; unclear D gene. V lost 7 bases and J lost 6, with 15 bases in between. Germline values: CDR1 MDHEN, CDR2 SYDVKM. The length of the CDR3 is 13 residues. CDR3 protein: CASTAGENHGYTF. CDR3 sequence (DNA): TGTGCCAGCACGGCGGGTGAAAACCATGGCTACACCTTC.

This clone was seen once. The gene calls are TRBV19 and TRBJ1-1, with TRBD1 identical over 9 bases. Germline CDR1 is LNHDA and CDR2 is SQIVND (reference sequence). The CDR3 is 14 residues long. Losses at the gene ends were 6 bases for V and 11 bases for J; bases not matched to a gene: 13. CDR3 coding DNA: TGTGCCAGTAGCGGGGGAGGACAGGGGTTTTTGGCTTTCTTT. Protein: CASSGGGQGFLAFF.